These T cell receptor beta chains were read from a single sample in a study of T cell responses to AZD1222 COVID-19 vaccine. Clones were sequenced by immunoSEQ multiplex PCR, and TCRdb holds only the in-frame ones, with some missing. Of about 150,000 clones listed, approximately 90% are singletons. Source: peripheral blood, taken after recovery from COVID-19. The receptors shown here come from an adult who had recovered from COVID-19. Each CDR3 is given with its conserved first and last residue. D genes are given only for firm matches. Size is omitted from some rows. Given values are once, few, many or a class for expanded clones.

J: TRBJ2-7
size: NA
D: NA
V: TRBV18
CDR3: CASSLAGLSYEQYF
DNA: TGTGCCAGCTCACTTGCAGGGCTGTCCTACGAGCAGTACTTC

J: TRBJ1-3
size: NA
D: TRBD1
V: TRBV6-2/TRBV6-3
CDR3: CASSFRQGSSGNTIYF
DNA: TGTGCCAGCAGTTTTCGACAGGGAAGTAGTGGAAACACCATATATTTT

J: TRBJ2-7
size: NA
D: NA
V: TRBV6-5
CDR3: CASSYSNLGSYEQYF
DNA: TGTGCCAGCAGTTACTCCAATCTGGGTTCGTACGAGCAGTACTTC

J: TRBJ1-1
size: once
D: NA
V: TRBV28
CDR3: CASTIRGPRSTEAFF
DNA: TGTGCCAGCACCATAAGAGGACCCAGAAGCACTGAAGCTTTCTTT

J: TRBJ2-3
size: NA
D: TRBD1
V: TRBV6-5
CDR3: CASSVGQGTDTQYF
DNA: TGTGCCAGCTCCGTGGGACAGGGCACAGATACGCAGTATTTT

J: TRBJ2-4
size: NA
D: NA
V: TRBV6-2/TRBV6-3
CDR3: CASSLGGGRNIQYF
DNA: TGTGCCAGCAGTCTCGGTGGGGGGAGGAACATTCAGTACTTC

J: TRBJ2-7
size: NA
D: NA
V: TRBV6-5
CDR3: CASSPPGRHYEQYF
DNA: TGTGCCAGCAGCCCCCCGGGACGGCACTACGAGCAGTACTTC

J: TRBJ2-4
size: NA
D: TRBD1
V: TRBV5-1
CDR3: CASRRTGGTVAKNIQYF
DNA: TGCGCCAGCAGAAGGACAGGGGGCACCGTCGCAAAAAACATTCAGTACTTC

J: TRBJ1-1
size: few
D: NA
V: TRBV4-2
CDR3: CASSQDQEAFF
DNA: TGTGCCAGCAGCCAAGATCAAGAAGCTTTCTTT

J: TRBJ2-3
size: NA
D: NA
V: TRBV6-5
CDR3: CASILTDTQYF
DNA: TGTGCCAGCATCCTCACAGATACGCAGTATTTT

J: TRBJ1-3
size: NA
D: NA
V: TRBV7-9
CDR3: CASSLLWTGSGNTIYF
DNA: TGTGCCAGCAGCTTACTATGGACGGGCTCTGGAAACACCATATATTTT

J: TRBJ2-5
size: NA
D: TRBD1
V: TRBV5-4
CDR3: CASSLQGAETQYF
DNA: TGTGCCAGCAGCTTGCAGGGGGCAGAGACCCAGTACTTC